The 4 T cell receptor beta chains reported below all come from one sample, sequenced in a study of long-term antiretroviral therapy in people with HIV (dated by TCRdb to 2022 to 2024). The immunoSEQ hsTCRB v3.0 assay was used at survey level resolution for TRB variable region sequencing. The source is immuneACCESS, and TCRdb retained only in-frame sequences with V and J called. Part of the clones is not carried over; for the studies checked, unresolved V genes explain less than half of this, and the remainder is unexplained. In this sample the table shows about 48,000 clones, about 86% of which occur a single time. In total, the top ten clones hold around 3.2% of the sample. The material sequenced was unsorted PBMCs, taken 0.8 years after starting antiretroviral therapy. The receptor source for this set is a woman aged 18-29 years with HIV.

The rearrangement links TRBV6-6 to TRBJ1-1, with D unresolved. Trimming removed 4 bases at V and 0 bases at J, with 3 bases between. Germline V gene data show CDR1 as MNHNY and CDR2 as SVGAGI (reference sequence). The CDR3 totals 12 residues. The CDR3 DNA is TGTGCCAGCAGTTTTATGAACACTGAAGCTTTCTTT. Its translation is CASSFMNTEAFF.

The chain has TRBV29-1 and TRBJ1-2; perhaps TRBD1 as D (6 bases). The V and J ends lost 5 bases and 2 bases respectively, with 15 bases between them. CDR1 and CDR2 (germline): SQVTM, ANQGSEA. This CDR3 has 14 residues. CDR3 protein: CSVMGRGENYGYTF. DNA of the CDR3: TGCAGCGTTATGGGGAGGGGGGAAAACTATGGCTACACCTTC.

The rearrangement joins TRBV4-3 to TRBJ1-2; D is unclear. The CDR3 is 14 amino acids. Trimming pared 0 bases from V and 2 bases from J, leaving 7 bases between. Germline lookup yields CDR1 LGHNA and CDR2 YSLEER. In DNA form, the CDR3 reads TGCGCCAGCAGCCAAGATTGGGGAAACTATGGCTACACCTTC. This encodes CASSQDWGNYGYTF.

In this sample, this clone turned up a few times. The chain is built from TRBV9 and TRBJ2-2; D unresolved. The CDR3 runs to 16 residues. Trimming took off 0 bases at V and 1 base at J, with 10 bases between the two ends. Germline CDR1 reads SGDLS; CDR2 reads YYNGEE. Written as DNA, the CDR3 is TGTGCCAGCAGCGTAGCATATCGGTTGAACACCGGGGAGCTGTTTTTT. This sequence encodes CASSVAYRLNTGELFF.